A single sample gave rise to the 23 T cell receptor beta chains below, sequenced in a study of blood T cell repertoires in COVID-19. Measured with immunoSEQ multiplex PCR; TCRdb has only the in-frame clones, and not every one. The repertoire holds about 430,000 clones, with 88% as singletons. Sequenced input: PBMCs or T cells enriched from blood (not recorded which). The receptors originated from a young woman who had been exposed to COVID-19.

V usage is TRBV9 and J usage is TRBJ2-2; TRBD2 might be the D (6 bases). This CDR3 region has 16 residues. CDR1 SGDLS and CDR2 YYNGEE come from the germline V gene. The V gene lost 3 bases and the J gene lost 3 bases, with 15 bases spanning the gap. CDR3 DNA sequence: TGTGCCAGCAGCGCCCGAGGAGGGCGAGACACCGGGGAGCTGTTTTTT. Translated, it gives CASSARGGRDTGELFF.

The CDR3 is CASTYQGGYGYTF. Written as DNA, the CDR3 is TGTGCCAGTACCTATCAGGGAGGCTATGGCTACACCTTC. This chain joins TRBV19 and TRBJ1-2; a possible D gene is TRBD1 (5 bases). The germline V gene encodes CDR1 LNHDA and CDR2 SQIVND (reference sequence). The V end was cut by 7 bases, the J end by 4 bases, with 13 bases between. CDR3 length: 13 residues.

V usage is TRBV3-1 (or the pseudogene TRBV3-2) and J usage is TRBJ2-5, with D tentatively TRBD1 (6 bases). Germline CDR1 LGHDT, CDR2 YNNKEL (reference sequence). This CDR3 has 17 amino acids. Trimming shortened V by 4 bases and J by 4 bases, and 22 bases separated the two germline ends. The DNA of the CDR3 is TGTGCCAGCAGCCCAACCCAGGGGCTAGGGGCGATAGAGACCCAGTACTTC. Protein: CASSPTQGLGAIETQYF.

This CDR3 is CASSLGLAGVDTQYF. In nucleotides, the CDR3 is TGTGCCAGCAGTCTGGGGCTAGCGGGGGTAGATACGCAGTATTTT. V is TRBV6-5 and J is TRBJ2-3; 10 positions match TRBD2. The germline gives CDR1 MNHEY, CDR2 SVGAGI. CDR3 length: 15 residues. After removal of 5 bases from V and 5 bases from J, the junction contained 7 bases not matched to a gene.

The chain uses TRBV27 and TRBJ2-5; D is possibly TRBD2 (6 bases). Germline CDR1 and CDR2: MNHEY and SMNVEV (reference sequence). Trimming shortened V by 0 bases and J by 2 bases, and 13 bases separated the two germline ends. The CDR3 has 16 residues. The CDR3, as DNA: TGTGCCAGCAGTTTATCGGCGGGGATCGGTCAAGAGACCCAGTACTTC. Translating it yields CASSLSAGIGQETQYF.

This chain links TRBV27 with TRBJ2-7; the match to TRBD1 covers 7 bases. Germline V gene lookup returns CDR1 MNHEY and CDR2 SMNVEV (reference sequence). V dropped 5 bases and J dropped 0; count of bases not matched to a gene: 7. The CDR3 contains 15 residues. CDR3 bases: TGTGCCAGCAGTCCTGGACAGGCCGCCTCCTACGAGCAGTACTTC. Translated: CASSPGQAASYEQYF.

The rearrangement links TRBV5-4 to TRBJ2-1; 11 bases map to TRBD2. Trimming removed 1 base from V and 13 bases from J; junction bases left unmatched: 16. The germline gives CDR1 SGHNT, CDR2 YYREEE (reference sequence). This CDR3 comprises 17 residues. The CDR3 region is CASSLRPGLAGYGGQFF. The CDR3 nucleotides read TGTGCCAGCAGCTTGAGACCCGGACTAGCGGGTTATGGAGGTCAGTTCTTC.

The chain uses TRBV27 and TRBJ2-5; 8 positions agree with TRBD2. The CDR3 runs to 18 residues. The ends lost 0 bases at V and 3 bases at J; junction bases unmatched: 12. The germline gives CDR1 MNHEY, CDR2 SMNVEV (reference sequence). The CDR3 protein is CASSLSGGGWLAEETQYF. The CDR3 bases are TGTGCCAGCAGTTTATCCGGGGGGGGGTGGCTAGCGGAAGAGACCCAGTACTTC.

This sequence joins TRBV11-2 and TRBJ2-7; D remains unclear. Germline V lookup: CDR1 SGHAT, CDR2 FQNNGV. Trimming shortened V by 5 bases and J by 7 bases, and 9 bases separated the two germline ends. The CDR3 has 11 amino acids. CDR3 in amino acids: CASSPFLEQYF. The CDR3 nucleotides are TGTGCCAGCAGCCCTTTCCTTGAGCAGTACTTC. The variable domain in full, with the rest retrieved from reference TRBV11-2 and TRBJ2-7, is EAGVAQSPRYKIIEKRQSVAFWCNPISGHATLYWYQQILGQGPKLLIQFQNNGVVDDSQLPKDRFSAERLKGVDSTLKIQPAKLEDSAVYLCASSPFLEQYFGPGTRLTVT.

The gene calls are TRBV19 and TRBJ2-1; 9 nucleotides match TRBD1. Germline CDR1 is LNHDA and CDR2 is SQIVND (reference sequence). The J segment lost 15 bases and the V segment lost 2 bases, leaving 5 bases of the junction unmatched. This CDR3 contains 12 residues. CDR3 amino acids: CASSIPGQGTFF. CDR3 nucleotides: TGTGCCAGTAGTATACCGGGACAGGGCACGTTCTTC.

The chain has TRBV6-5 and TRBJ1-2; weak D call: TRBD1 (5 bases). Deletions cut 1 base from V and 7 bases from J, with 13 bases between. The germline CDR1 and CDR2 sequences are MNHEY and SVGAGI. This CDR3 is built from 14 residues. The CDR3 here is CASSYWGHRGGYTF. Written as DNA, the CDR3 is TGTGCCAGCAGTTACTGGGGCCATAGGGGTGGCTACACCTTC.

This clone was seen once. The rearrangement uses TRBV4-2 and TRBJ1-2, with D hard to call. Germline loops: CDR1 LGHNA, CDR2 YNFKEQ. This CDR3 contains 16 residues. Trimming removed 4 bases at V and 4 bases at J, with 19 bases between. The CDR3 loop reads CASSPGDQALSYGYTF. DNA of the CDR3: TGTGCCAGCAGCCCCGGTGATCAGGCACTGTCCTATGGCTACACCTTC.

The CDR3 region has the DNA TGTGCCACCAGTGAACATGGACAGGGGGCTAGTTACACCTTC. Protein product: CATSEHGQGASYTF. The chain joins TRBV24-1 to TRBJ1-2; 11 bases are a match to TRBD1. CDR3 length equals 14 residues. V dropped 4 bases and J dropped 11; count of bases not matched to a gene: 8. The germline V gene has CDR1 KGHDR and CDR2 SFDVKD.

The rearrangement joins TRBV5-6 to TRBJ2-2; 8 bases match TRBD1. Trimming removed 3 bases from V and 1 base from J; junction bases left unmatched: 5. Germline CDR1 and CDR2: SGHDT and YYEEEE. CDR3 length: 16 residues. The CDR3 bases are TGTGCCAGCAGCTGGGACAGGCTAGGGAACACCGGGGAGCTGTTTTTT. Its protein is CASSWDRLGNTGELFF.

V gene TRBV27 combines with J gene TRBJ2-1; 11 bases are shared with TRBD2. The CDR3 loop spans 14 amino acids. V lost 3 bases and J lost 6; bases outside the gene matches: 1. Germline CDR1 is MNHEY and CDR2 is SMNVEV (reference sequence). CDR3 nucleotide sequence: TGTGCCAGCAGTTTCGGGACTAGCGGCAATGAGCAGTTCTTC. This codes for CASSFGTSGNEQFF.

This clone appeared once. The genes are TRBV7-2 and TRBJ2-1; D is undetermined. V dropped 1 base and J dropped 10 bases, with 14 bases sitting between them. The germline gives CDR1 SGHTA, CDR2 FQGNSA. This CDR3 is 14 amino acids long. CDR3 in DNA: TGTGCCAGCAGCTTAGGCCCGAGTTTTCACGAGCAGTTCTTC. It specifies CASSLGPSFHEQFF.

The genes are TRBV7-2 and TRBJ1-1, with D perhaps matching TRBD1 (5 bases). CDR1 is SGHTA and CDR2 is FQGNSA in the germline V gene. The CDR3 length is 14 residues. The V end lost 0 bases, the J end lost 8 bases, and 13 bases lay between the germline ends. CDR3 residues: CASSLAAPGGEAFF. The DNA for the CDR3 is TGTGCCAGCAGCTTAGCGGCGCCCGGGGGAGAAGCTTTCTTT.

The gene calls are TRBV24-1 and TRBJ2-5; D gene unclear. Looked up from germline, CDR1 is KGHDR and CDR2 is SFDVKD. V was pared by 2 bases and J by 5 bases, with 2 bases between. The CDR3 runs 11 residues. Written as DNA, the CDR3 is TGTGCCACCAGTGATTCTGAGACCCAGTACTTC. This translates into CATSDSETQYF.

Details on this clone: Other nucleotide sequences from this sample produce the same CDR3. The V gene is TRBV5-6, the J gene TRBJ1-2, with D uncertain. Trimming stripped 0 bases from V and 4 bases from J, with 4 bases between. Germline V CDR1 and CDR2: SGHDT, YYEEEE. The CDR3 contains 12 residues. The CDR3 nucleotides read TGTGCCAGCAGCTTGGTTAGCTATGGCTACACCTTC. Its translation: CASSLVSYGYTF.

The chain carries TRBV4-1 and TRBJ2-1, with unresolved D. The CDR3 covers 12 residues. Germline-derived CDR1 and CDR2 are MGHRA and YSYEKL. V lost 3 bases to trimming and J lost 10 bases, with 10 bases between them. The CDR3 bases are TGCGCCAGCAGCCAGAGTGCTTTCGAGCAGTTCTTC. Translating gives CASSQSAFEQFF.

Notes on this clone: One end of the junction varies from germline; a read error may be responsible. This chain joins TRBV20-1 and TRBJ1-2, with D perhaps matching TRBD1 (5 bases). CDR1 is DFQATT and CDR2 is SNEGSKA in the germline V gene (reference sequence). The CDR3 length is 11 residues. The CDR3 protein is CSARSDRLPGF. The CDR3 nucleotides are TGCAGTGCTAGATCTGACAGACTGCCCGGCTTC.

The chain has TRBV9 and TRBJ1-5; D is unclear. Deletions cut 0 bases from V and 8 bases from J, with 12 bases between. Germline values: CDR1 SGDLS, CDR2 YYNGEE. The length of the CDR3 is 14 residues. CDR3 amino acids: CASSVGEDWEPQHF. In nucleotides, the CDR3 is TGTGCCAGCAGCGTAGGGGAGGATTGGGAGCCCCAGCATTTT. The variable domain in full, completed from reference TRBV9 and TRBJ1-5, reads DSGVTQTPKHLITATGQRVTLRCSPRSGDLSVYWYQQSLDQGLQFLIQYYNGEERAKGNILERFSAQQFPDLHSELNLSSLELGDSALYFCASSVGEDWEPQHFGDGTRLSIL.

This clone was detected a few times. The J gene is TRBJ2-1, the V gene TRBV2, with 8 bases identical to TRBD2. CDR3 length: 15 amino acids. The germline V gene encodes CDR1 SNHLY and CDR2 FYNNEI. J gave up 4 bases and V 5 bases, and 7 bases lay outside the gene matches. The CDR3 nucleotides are TGTGCCAGCAGTCCAAGAGCGGGGGCATACAATGAGCAGTTCTTC. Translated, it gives CASSPRAGAYNEQFF. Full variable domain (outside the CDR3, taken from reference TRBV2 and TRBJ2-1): EPEVTQTPSHQVTQMGQEVILRCVPISNHLYFYWYRQILGQKVEFLVSFYNNEISEKSEIFDDQFSVERPDGSNFTLKIRSTKLEDSAMYFCASSPRAGAYNEQFFGPGTRLTVL.